Listed here are 14 T cell receptor beta chains from one sample, sequenced in a study of Ad26.COV2.S vaccination and SARS-CoV-2 variants. The assay was immunoSEQ multiplex PCR, and TCRdb's table has in-frame clones only and misses some. The table records fewer than 400,000 clones, 88% of them present only once. Specified treatment: 19 received Ad26.COV2.S at low or high dose, single or two shots; 5 received placebo; per-sample allocation not given. Material that was analyzed had been drawn on day 63 after the first vaccine or placebo injection. The specimen was peripheral blood, collected in a trial of Ad26.COV2.S vaccine versus placebo. These receptors all come from a person between 18 and 65 years old who received the Ad26.COV2.S COVID-19 vaccine or a placebo.

The gene calls are TRBV11-3 and TRBJ1-1; a weak D match, TRBD1 (6 bases). The V gene lost 7 bases and the J gene lost 2 bases, with 11 bases spanning the gap. This CDR3 spans 13 amino acids. Germline V CDR1 and CDR2: SGHNT, YENEEA. CDR3 bases: TGTGCCAGCAAGGCCAGGGGTAACACTGAAGCTTTCTTT. It specifies CASKARGNTEAFF.

This chain connects TRBV7-2 to TRBJ2-7; 8 bases line up with TRBD2. Germline CDR1 SGHTA, CDR2 FQGNSA. V shed 6 bases and J 4 bases; nucleotides not matched to a gene: 5. There are 13 residues in the CDR3. The CDR3 DNA reads TGTGCCAGCAGGCTTCCGGGGGGGTACGAGCAGTACTTC. It is translated as CASRLPGGYEQYF.

Details on this clone: Other DNA sequences in this specimen translate into the identical CDR3. The chain couples TRBV6-2 or TRBV6-3 to TRBJ2-7; unclear D gene. The length of the CDR3 is 14 residues. Germline V lookup: CDR1 MNHEY, CDR2 SVGEGT. V was pared by 0 bases and J by 2 bases, with 8 bases between. CDR3 coding DNA: TGTGCCAGCAGTTACTCGGACGGGCCCTACGAGCAGTACTTC. Its protein is CASSYSDGPYEQYF.

The genes are TRBV6-1 and TRBJ1-6; no clear D. Germline V gene sequence: CDR1 MNHNS, CDR2 SASEGT. This CDR3 spans 14 amino acids. Deletions cut 0 bases from V and 5 bases from J, with 5 bases between. CDR3 region: CASSEALDNSPLHF. In nucleotides, the CDR3 is TGTGCCAGCAGTGAAGCGCTAGATAATTCACCCCTCCACTTT.

The rearrangement joins TRBV7-2 to TRBJ2-3; TRBD2 matches at 7 bases. The ends lost 5 bases at V and 8 bases at J; junction bases unmatched: 10. The CDR3 contains 14 residues. In germline, CDR1 is SGHTA, CDR2 FQGNSA. The CDR3 sequence is CASSPGLLAGTQYF. In nucleotides, the CDR3 is TGTGCCAGCAGCCCGGGGTTGTTAGCGGGTACGCAGTATTTT.

This chain joins TRBV6-5 and TRBJ2-2; 8 bases line up with TRBD1. Germline-derived CDR1 and CDR2 are MNHEY and SVGAGI. V gave up 7 bases and J gave up 7 bases; unmatched junction bases: 8. CDR3 length equals 14 residues. In DNA form, the CDR3 reads TGTGCCAGCACCCCGCAGGGGGCCGGCGGGGAGCTGTTTTTT. Protein sequence: CASTPQGAGGELFF.

This chain links TRBV7-6 with TRBJ1-1, with unresolved D. This CDR3 comprises 14 residues. The germline V gene has CDR1 SGHVS and CDR2 FNYEAQ. V was cut by 3 bases and J by 3 bases, with 11 bases left in between. Here the CDR3 reads CASSFSETHTEAFF. The CDR3 DNA reads as TGTGCCAGCAGCTTTTCAGAGACTCACACTGAAGCTTTCTTT. The complete variable domain, with remaining parts taken from reference TRBV7-6 and TRBJ1-1, reads GAGVSQSPRYKVTKRGQDVALRCDPISGHVSLYWYRQALGQGPEFLTYFNYEAQQDKSGLPNDRFSAERPEGSISTLTIQRTEQRDSAMYRCASSFSETHTEAFFGQGTRLTVV.

This chain connects TRBV5-6 to TRBJ2-5; TRBD2 matches at 8 bases. This CDR3 spans 14 amino acids. The J segment lost 3 bases and the V segment lost 2 bases, leaving 3 bases of the junction unmatched. Germline CDR1 and CDR2: SGHDT and YYEEEE. The CDR3 DNA follows: TGTGCCAGCAGCTTCATGACTAGCGAAGAGACCCAGTACTTC. Its protein product is CASSFMTSEETQYF. The complete variable domain, with remaining parts taken from reference TRBV5-6 and TRBJ2-5, reads DAGVTQSPTHLIKTRGQQVTLRCSPKSGHDTVSWYQQALGQGPQFIFQYYEEEERQRGNFPDRFSGHQFPNYSSELNVNALLLGDSALYLCASSFMTSEETQYFGPGTRLLVL.

This chain connects TRBV6-5 to TRBJ2-2; 8 bases are a match to TRBD1. The V and J ends lost 6 bases and 4 bases, in that order; junction bases with no gene match: 7. The V gene's germline CDR1 is MNHEY and CDR2 SVGAGI. The CDR3 spans 15 residues. CDR3 in DNA: TGTGCCAGCAGATTACTTCAGGGGGCCACCGGGGAGCTGTTTTTT. Translated, it gives CASRLLQGATGELFF.

The chain uses TRBV7-2 and TRBJ2-5, with no clear D. Trimming left V 5 bases short and J 5 bases short, with 15 bases between. The CDR3 sequence is 14 residues long. Germline loops: CDR1 SGHTA, CDR2 FQGNSA. The CDR3 DNA sequence: TGTGCCAGCAGCCCGTCGGGTGGCCGGGAGACCCAGTACTTC. Its translation: CASSPSGGRETQYF.

V is TRBV5-4 and J is TRBJ2-5; 10 bases are shared with TRBD1. The CDR3 totals 15 residues. Germline-derived CDR1 and CDR2 are SGHNT and YYREEE (reference sequence). Germline trimming cut 7 bases from V and 0 bases from J; bases unmatched to any gene: 6. In DNA form, the CDR3 reads TGTGCCAGCTGGGGACAGGGGAAGTACCAAGAGACCCAGTACTTC. Translating it yields CASWGQGKYQETQYF.

The DNA of the CDR3 is TGTGCCAGCAGTTCTGTGGGACCATATACCAATGAGCAGTTCTTC. This codes for CASSSVGPYTNEQFF. The chain employs TRBV7-8 and TRBJ2-1; D assignment may be TRBD1 or TRBD2 (5 bases each). The germline gives CDR1 SGHVS, CDR2 FQNEAQ. This CDR3 is built from 15 residues. The V end was cut by 6 bases, the J end by 6 bases, with 18 bases between.

This clone has more than one count but fewer than ten. The chain combines TRBV11-2 with TRBJ2-3; D is possibly TRBD1 (6 bases). This CDR3 contains 15 residues. V was cut by 5 bases and J by 2 bases, with 14 bases left in between. CDR1 SGHAT and CDR2 FQNNGV come from the germline V gene. For the CDR3, the DNA is TGTGCCAGCAGCCACAGGGTTACCCCCACAGATACGCAGTATTTT. It codes for CASSHRVTPTDTQYF.

V and J are TRBV14 and TRBJ2-3; D not certain. Germline loops: CDR1 SGHDN, CDR2 FVKESK. There are 13 residues in the CDR3. V was pared by 4 bases and J by 2 bases, with 7 bases between. CDR3 in amino acids: CASSRLYTDTQYF. Here the CDR3 DNA reads TGTGCCAGCAGCCGACTTTACACAGATACGCAGTATTTT. Combining the CDR3 with reference TRBV14 and TRBJ2-3 gives the whole variable domain EAGVTQFPSHSVIEKGQTVTLRCDPISGHDNLYWYRRVMGKEIKFLLHFVKESKQDESGMPNNRFLAERTGGTYSTLKVQPAELEDSGVYFCASSRLYTDTQYFGPGTRLTVL.